Following are 14 T cell receptor beta chains from one sample sequenced in a study of blood T cell repertoires in COVID-19. Using immunoSEQ multiplex PCR, the repertoire was profiled, and TCRdb retains in-frame clones only, with some absent. Here the sample spans about 210,000 clones, under 90% being singletons. The sequencing sample was made of PBMCs or T cells enriched from blood (not recorded which). These receptors were obtained from a woman aged 45 to 65 with acute COVID-19.

This clone appeared a single time. The chain uses TRBV6-2 or TRBV6-3 and TRBJ1-5, with D possibly matching TRBD1 (5 bases). CDR1 and CDR2 from the germline V gene are MNHEY and SVGEGT. Trimming removed 4 bases from V and 4 bases from J, with 8 bases in between. The CDR3 totals 13 residues. For the CDR3, the DNA is TGTGCCAGCAGTTTGAAGGGGAATCAGCCCCAGCATTTT. Translation: CASSLKGNQPQHF.

The gene calls are TRBV12-3 or TRBV12-4 and TRBJ2-7; the match to TRBD1 covers 8 bases. The length of the CDR3 is 12 residues. V shed 8 bases, J shed 6 bases, and the junction held 6 bases outside the gene matches. CDR3 residues: CASRTGLREQYF. CDR3 sequence (DNA): TGTGCCAGCCGGACAGGGTTGCGCGAGCAGTACTTC.

This rearrangement joins TRBV18 to TRBJ1-2; 7 nucleotides agree with TRBD1. Germline CDR1 is KGHSH and CDR2 is LQKENI. This CDR3 is 14 amino acids long. With 0 bases clipped from V and 5 bases from J, the junction kept 3 bases outside the gene matches. CDR3 nucleotides: TGTGCCAGCTCACCACCGACAGGGCCGTATGGCTACACCTTC. Amino acid sequence: CASSPPTGPYGYTF.

The chain links TRBV10-3 to TRBJ2-7, with TRBD2 as a possible D gene (7 bases). Germline loops: CDR1 ENHRY, CDR2 SYGVKD. V was pared by 2 bases and J by 5 bases, with 16 bases between. The CDR3 loop spans 15 amino acids. CDR3 in amino acids: CAISEGGGGDNEQYF. The CDR3 DNA reads as TGTGCCATCAGTGAGGGAGGGGGAGGGGACAACGAGCAGTACTTC.

This chain links TRBV28 with TRBJ1-1; the D gene is possibly TRBD1 (6 bases). Between the trimmed V and J ends, which lost 7 bases and 3 bases, there was a span of 18 bases. Germline CDR1 MDHEN, CDR2 SYDVKM. The CDR3 has 15 residues. For the CDR3, the DNA is TGTGCCAGCACCCGGGGAGGGGAGGGGGACACTGAAGCTTTCTTT. Translation gives CASTRGGEGDTEAFF.

The chain joins TRBV29-1 to TRBJ1-2; unclear D gene. The V end was cut by 0 bases, the J end by 7 bases, with 15 bases between. The CDR3 has 14 amino acids. The V gene's germline CDR1 is SQVTM and CDR2 ANQGSEA. CDR3 sequence: CSVEDRVRDRGYTF. CDR3 DNA: TGCAGCGTTGAAGATCGGGTCCGGGATCGTGGCTACACCTTC.

The chain carries TRBV4-3 and TRBJ2-3; 9 bases are shared with TRBD1. V was clipped by 4 bases and J by 8 bases; unmatched bases: 13. The CDR3 covers 16 residues. CDR1 and CDR2 from the germline V gene are LGHNA and YSLEER. This chain's CDR3 is CASSPEWGQGRSTQYF. DNA for the CDR3: TGCGCCAGCAGCCCTGAATGGGGACAGGGACGGTCTACGCAGTATTTT.

This sequence joins TRBV27 and TRBJ1-1; 7 bases line up with TRBD1. The ends lost 8 bases at V and 3 bases at J; junction bases unmatched: 6. The germline gives CDR1 MNHEY, CDR2 SMNVEV (reference sequence). This CDR3 is 13 amino acids long. In nucleotides, the CDR3 is TGTGCCAGCTCATTACAGGGGTACACTGAAGCTTTCTTT. Translating gives CASSLQGYTEAFF.

The V call is TRBV27, the J call TRBJ1-1; 8 bases fit TRBD1. Germline V gene sequence: CDR1 MNHEY, CDR2 SMNVEV (reference sequence). This CDR3 is built from 15 residues. V trimming: 6 bases; J trimming: 3 bases; junction bases outside the gene matches: 9. CDR3 nucleotide sequence: TGTGCCAGCAGGGGTTTGGGACAGGTCGACACTGAAGCTTTCTTT. It yields the protein CASRGLGQVDTEAFF.

The V and J genes are TRBV27 and TRBJ1-1; D remains unclear. Germline CDR1 MNHEY, CDR2 SMNVEV (reference sequence). The V end lost 6 bases, the J end lost 3 bases, and 11 bases lay between the germline ends. The CDR3 totals 13 residues. In DNA form, the CDR3 reads TGTGCCAGCAGCCTAGTTGGGTACACTGAAGCTTTCTTT. It specifies CASSLVGYTEAFF.

The chain couples TRBV6-5 to TRBJ1-1, with TRBD1 matching 7 bases. With 6 bases clipped from V and 4 bases from J, the junction kept 11 bases outside the gene matches. Germline CDR1 and CDR2: MNHEY and SVGAGI. The CDR3 length is 15 residues. The CDR3 region has the DNA TGTGCCAGCAGGGCCTTAGACAGGGTGGCCACTGAAGCTTTCTTT. Translated: CASRALDRVATEAFF.

The chain links TRBV7-2 to TRBJ2-5; 12 bases agree with TRBD2. The CDR3 sequence is 17 residues long. Germline assignment: CDR1 SGHTA and CDR2 FQGNSA. V trimming: 7 bases; J trimming: 1 base; junction bases outside the gene matches: 10. The CDR3 loop reads CASTLLRLAGAQETQYF. DNA for the CDR3: TGTGCCAGCACCCTACTACGACTAGCGGGGGCCCAAGAGACCCAGTACTTC. Variable domain in full (rest from reference TRBV7-2 and TRBJ2-5): GAGVSQSPSNKVTEKGKDVELRCDPISGHTALYWYRQSLGQGLEFLIYFQGNSAPDKSGLPSDRFSAERTGGSVSTLTIQRTQQEDSAVYLCASTLLRLAGAQETQYFGPGTRLLVL.

The gene calls are TRBV30 and TRBJ1-5; 7 nucleotides line up with TRBD1. Germline V gives CDR1 GTSNPN, CDR2 SVGIG (reference sequence). With V trimmed by 1 base and J by 4 bases, 25 bases remained unmatched. This CDR3 spans 21 amino acids. The CDR3 here is CAWSGRQGRVRLQAINQPQHF. CDR3 bases: TGTGCCTGGAGTGGCCGACAGGGACGGGTGAGGTTGCAAGCAATTAATCAGCCCCAGCATTTT.

This rearrangement joins TRBV7-9 to TRBJ2-5, with 13 nucleotides matching TRBD2. J gave up 5 bases and V 1 base, and 13 bases lay outside the gene matches. The CDR3 loop spans 19 amino acids. The V gene's germline CDR1 is SEHNR and CDR2 FQNEAQ (reference sequence). For the CDR3, the DNA is TGTGCCAGCAGCTTAGGGGACTCTGGACTAGCGGGAGTTCGGGAGACCCAGTACTTC. Translation: CASSLGDSGLAGVRETQYF.